This T cell receptor beta chain came from a study of technical replicates of blood from a handful of donors. Assay: immunoSEQ multiplex PCR; the TCRdb copy retains only in-frame clones and omits some. The sample consists of about 73,000 clones, 85% to 95% of them appearing once. Details on this clone: At one boundary the junction diverges from the germline segment, which might be a read error.

This CDR3 region has 16 residues. Germline V gives CDR1 MNHEY, CDR2 SVGAGI. V gene TRBV6-5 combines with J gene TRBJ2-1; 12 positions match TRBD1. Sequenced input: PBMCs. The receptor comes from a human donor in good health. Some clones in this sample may be carry-over from other donors' samples. CDR3 sequence reads: CASSYLGQGASNEQFF. DNA of the CDR3: TGTGCCAGCAGCTACTTGGGACAGGGGGCGTCCAATGAGCAGTTCTTC.